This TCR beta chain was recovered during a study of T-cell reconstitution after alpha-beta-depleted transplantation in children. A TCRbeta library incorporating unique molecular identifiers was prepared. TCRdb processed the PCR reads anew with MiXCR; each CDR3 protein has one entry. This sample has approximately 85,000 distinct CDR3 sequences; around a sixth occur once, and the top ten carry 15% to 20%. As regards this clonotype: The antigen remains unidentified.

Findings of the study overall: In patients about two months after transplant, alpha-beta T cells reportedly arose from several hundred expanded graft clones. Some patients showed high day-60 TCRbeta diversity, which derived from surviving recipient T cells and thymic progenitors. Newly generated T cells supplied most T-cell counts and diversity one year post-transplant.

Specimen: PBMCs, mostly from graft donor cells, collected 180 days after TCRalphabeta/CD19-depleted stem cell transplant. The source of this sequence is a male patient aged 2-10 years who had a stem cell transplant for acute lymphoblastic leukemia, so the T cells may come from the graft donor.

The CDR3 sequence: CASRQDSVYQETQYF. DNA of the CDR3: TGCGCCAGCAGGCAAGACAGCGTGTACCAAGAGACCCAGTACTTC. The V gene is TRBV5-1, the J gene TRBJ2-5, with a tentative D call TRBD1 (5 bases). V lost 5 bases to trimming and J lost 0 bases, with 14 bases between them. The CDR3 extends over 15 amino acids. Germline V gene data show CDR1 as SGHRS and CDR2 as YFSETQ.